The rows below give T cell receptor beta chains drawn from one sample of a study of blood T cell repertoires in COVID-19. This table comes from immunoSEQ multiplex PCR, and its TCRdb copy is limited to in-frame clones, with some not included. The sample records about 220,000 clones, more than 65% being singletons. Sequencing was done on a sample of peripheral blood. These TCRs come from a man aged 40-55 years who had recovered from COVID-19. Each CDR3 is given with its conserved first and last residue. Fields, in order: V gene, clone size, J gene, CDR3 length, D gene, CDR3 DNA, CDR3 protein. The D gene is left open where the match is weak. Where a row states a size, it is once, few, many or the class of an expanded clone; other rows omit it.

TRBV19	-	TRBJ1-3	16	-	TGTGCCAGTAGTATCGGCGGGGGGGGTATCGGAAACACCATATATTTT	CASSIGGGGIGNTIYF
TRBV9	few	TRBJ1-5	15	-	TGTGCCAGCAGCGTAGGAGCGCTGCCGAATCAGCCCCAGCATTTT	CASSVGALPNQPQHF
TRBV7-2	-	TRBJ1-6	16	-	TGTGCCAGCAGCTTAGGGGCAGGGAATGCGAATTCACCCCTCCACTTT	CASSLGAGNANSPLHF
TRBV7-9	-	TRBJ2-7	13	-	TGTGCCAGCAGCGCGGGACTTTCTTACGAGCAGTACTTC	CASSAGLSYEQYF
TRBV7-2	-	TRBJ2-7	15	-	TGTGCCAGCAGCCCGCAAGGGGGTGTCCGGGTCGAGCAGTACTTC	CASSPQGGVRVEQYF
TRBV6-5	once	TRBJ1-2	13	TRBD1	TGTGCCAGTCACCAGGGGGCGAACTATGGCTACACCTTC	CASHQGANYGYTF
TRBV5-8	few	TRBJ1-2	16	-	TGTGCCAGCAGCCCCAGACGGAAGGCGAAGAGGAGTGGCTACACCTTC	CASSPRRKAKRSGYTF
TRBV12-5	-	TRBJ2-1	18	TRBD2	TGTGCTAGTGGTTTGGCCTCATCTAGCGGGAGGGCCTACAATGAGCAGTTCTTC	CASGLASSSGRAYNEQFF
TRBV6-5	-	TRBJ2-5	14	-	TGTGCCAGCAGTTACTCTGCAGGGGCTGAGACCCAGTACTTC	CASSYSAGAETQYF
TRBV19	-	TRBJ1-1	12	TRBD1	TGTGCCAGTACCAGGACAGGGCCCGAAGCTTTCTTT	CASTRTGPEAFF
TRBV5-1	-	TRBJ2-1	20	TRBD2	TGCGCCAGCAGCTTGGACCCACAGGGAACACTAGCGGGAGGGCCGGGTGAGCAGTTCTTC	CASSLDPQGTLAGGPGEQFF